This T cell receptor beta chain was observed in a study of T cells in localized non-small cell lung cancer. General study points: Appearance in adjacent lung was seen for a median approximately 58 of the top 100 tumor clones. There was an association of higher blood T cell density with longer overall survival.

V lost 4 bases and J lost 0, with 11 bases in between. The germline CDR1 and CDR2 sequences are SGDLS and YYNGEE. CDR3 size: 15 residues. TCRdb keeps only in-frame clones here, not all; method: immunoSEQ multiplex PCR. The data show about 33,000 clones, around 80% seen once. This clone has only one observation. Its antigen remains unknown. The J gene is TRBJ2-1, the V gene TRBV9; D gene uncertain. This specimen was peripheral blood, taken before any cancer treatment. The sequence derives from a male donor aged 60 or over with stage III squamous cell lung carcinoma. The CDR3 region is CASSLSSGSYNEQFF. The DNA for the CDR3 is TGTGCCAGCAGCCTCTCCTCGGGCTCCTACAATGAGCAGTTCTTC.